One and the same sample provided the 18 T cell receptor beta chains below, sequenced in a study of cytomegalovirus exposure and HLA in healthy donors. Method: immunoSEQ multiplex PCR; TCRdb's copy keeps in-frame clones and lacks some. The sample holds roughly 110,000 clones, roughly 90% seen once. The sequencing input was PBMCs. Every receptor here comes from a woman under 30 in good health and CMV-seropositive.

This chain uses TRBV19 with TRBJ2-1; possible D gene TRBD1, 6 bases. Looked up from germline, CDR1 is LNHDA and CDR2 is SQIVND (reference sequence). CDR3 length equals 13 residues. With 8 bases removed from V and 5 bases from J, the gap between germline ends came to 13 bases. The CDR3 is CASLRAGDNEQFF. The CDR3 DNA reads as TGTGCCAGTCTCCGGGCAGGGGACAATGAGCAGTTCTTC.

In its sample, this clone was seen once. J is TRBJ2-7 and V is TRBV4-2; tentative D call: TRBD1 (5 bases). CDR3 size: 14 residues. Trimming cost V 0 bases and J 9 bases, with 15 bases left between them. The germline V gene encodes CDR1 LGHNA and CDR2 YNFKEQ. As DNA, the CDR3 is TGTGCCAGCAGCCAAGAGGTCAGCCTAAGGGGGCAGTACTTC. It yields the protein CASSQEVSLRGQYF.

This rearrangement joins TRBV7-9 to TRBJ1-2, with 7 bases lining up with TRBD1. J was trimmed by 6 bases and V by 5 bases; bases with no gene match: 3. CDR1 is SEHNR, CDR2 FQNEAQ, per germline (reference sequence). This CDR3 has 12 residues. The DNA for the CDR3 is TGTGCCAGCAGCACCCAGGGGGATGGCTACACCTTC. Amino acids: CASSTQGDGYTF.

The chain links TRBV19 to TRBJ1-1, with 8 bases lining up with TRBD1. V trimming: 3 bases; J trimming: 5 bases; junction bases outside the gene matches: 8. Per germline, CDR1 LNHDA and CDR2 SQIVND (reference sequence). This CDR3 is 15 amino acids long. CDR3 nucleotide sequence: TGTGCCAGTAGTATGGGAGACAGGGGATGGACTGAAGCTTTCTTT. It translates to CASSMGDRGWTEAFF.

The chain uses TRBV28 and TRBJ1-5; 8 bases align to TRBD1. The germline CDR1 and CDR2 sequences are MDHEN and SYDVKM. The CDR3 contains 15 residues. V trimming: 6 bases; J trimming: 4 bases; junction bases outside the gene matches: 8. CDR3 sequence reads: CASSPGGQVNQPQHF. The CDR3 DNA reads TGTGCCAGCAGCCCGGGGGGACAGGTAAATCAGCCCCAGCATTTT.

V usage is TRBV6-5 and J usage is TRBJ1-1, with 8 bases matching TRBD1. The CDR3 consists of 15 residues. V trimming: 0 bases; J trimming: 4 bases; junction bases outside the gene matches: 4. Germline CDR1 MNHEY, CDR2 SVGAGI. CDR3 residues: CASSYSRTGSTEAFF. For the CDR3, the DNA is TGTGCCAGCAGTTACTCGAGGACAGGGTCCACTGAAGCTTTCTTT.

The chain uses TRBV4-1 and TRBJ2-6; D unresolved. Germline V gives CDR1 MGHRA, CDR2 YSYEKL. The CDR3 consists of 17 residues. V was pared by 1 base and J by 0 bases, with 10 bases between. This CDR3 reads CASSQGLRDSGANVLTF. CDR3 bases: TGCGCCAGCAGCCAAGGACTGCGTGACTCTGGGGCCAACGTCCTGACTTTC.

CDR3 sequence reads: CATHPGGGTEAFF. Here the CDR3 DNA reads TGTGCCACCCACCCCGGGGGTGGCACTGAAGCTTTCTTT. This chain joins TRBV27 and TRBJ1-1; a possible D gene is TRBD1 (5 bases). Germline-derived CDR1 and CDR2 are MNHEY and SMNVEV (reference sequence). The length of the CDR3 is 13 residues. The V and J ends lost 10 bases and 4 bases respectively, with 16 bases between them.

This clone has only one observation. The chain uses TRBV2 and TRBJ2-2, with D hard to call. The ends were cut back, 9 bases at V and 3 bases at J, with 8 bases in the middle. This CDR3 is 12 amino acids long. Germline V CDR1 and CDR2: SNHLY, FYNNEI. CDR3 residues: CASVQDTGELFF. The CDR3 bases are TGTGCCAGTGTCCAGGACACCGGGGAGCTGTTTTTT.

This chain links TRBV15 with TRBJ2-2; D ambiguous. Germline V lookup: CDR1 LNHNV, CDR2 YYDKDF (reference sequence). The length of the CDR3 is 13 residues. Trimming cost V 4 bases and J 3 bases, with 6 bases left between them. The DNA of the CDR3 is TGTGCCACCAGCAAGCAGGACACCGGGGAGCTGTTTTTT. Residues: CATSKQDTGELFF.

V and J are TRBV7-9 and TRBJ1-6; 8 bases agree with TRBD1. The germline gives CDR1 SEHNR, CDR2 FQNEAQ (reference sequence). This CDR3 has 16 amino acids. With V trimmed by 2 bases and J by 10 bases, 10 bases remained unmatched. This CDR3 reads CASSLISGTGSSPLHF. CDR3 nucleotide sequence: TGTGCCAGCAGCTTAATTTCCGGGACAGGAAGCTCACCCCTCCACTTT.

The V and J genes are TRBV5-5 and TRBJ2-3, with a possible D match to TRBD1 (5 bases). V lost 0 bases and J lost 4, with 12 bases in between. The CDR3 runs to 15 residues. Germline-derived CDR1 and CDR2 are SGHKS and YYEKEE (reference sequence). CDR3 in DNA: TGTGCCAGCAGCTTGGTTCAGGGTCGGGCAGATACGCAGTATTTT. Protein product: CASSLVQGRADTQYF.

The chain combines TRBV10-1 with TRBJ2-3, with 7 bases fitting TRBD1. Germline CDR1 and CDR2: WNHNN and SYGVQD (reference sequence). The CDR3 is 15 residues long. V trimming: 0 bases; J trimming: 2 bases; junction bases outside the gene matches: 2. The CDR3 sequence: CASSESRGPTDTQYF. DNA for the CDR3: TGCGCCAGCAGTGAGTCGAGGGGGCCCACAGATACGCAGTATTTT.

Only one count was recorded for this clone. The chain employs TRBV11-2 and TRBJ2-1; no clear D. V lost 4 bases to trimming and J lost 1 base, with 5 bases between them. CDR1 is SGHAT, CDR2 FQNNGV, per germline. The CDR3 sequence is 13 residues long. The CDR3 protein is CASSSRSYNEQFF. The CDR3 DNA reads TGTGCCAGCAGCTCTCGGTCCTACAATGAGCAGTTCTTC.

This chain connects TRBV5-6 to TRBJ2-6; 8 bases are a match to TRBD1. The CDR3 has 15 residues. Germline-derived CDR1 and CDR2 are SGHDT and YYEEEE. Losses at the gene ends were 4 bases for V and 2 bases for J; bases not matched to a gene: 2. CDR3 amino acids: CASSPGGPGANVLTF. CDR3 nucleotide sequence: TGTGCCAGCAGCCCAGGGGGCCCTGGGGCCAACGTCCTGACTTTC.

The V gene is TRBV28, the J gene TRBJ1-6; D is possibly TRBD1 (6 bases). The germline V and J ends were trimmed by 8 bases and 9 bases, with 14 bases remaining between them. Germline CDR1 is MDHEN and CDR2 is SYDVKM. The CDR3 has 13 residues. DNA for the CDR3: TGTGCCAGCGGGGGCGACTTGGGTTCACCCCTCCACTTT. Protein sequence: CASGGDLGSPLHF.

The genes are TRBV7-9 and TRBJ2-7; D unclear. Germline V gene data show CDR1 as SEHNR and CDR2 as FQNEAQ (reference sequence). V lost 5 bases and J 2 bases, leaving 13 bases between the germline ends. This CDR3 comprises 14 residues. The CDR3 DNA sequence: TGTGCCAGCAGCATACCGACAAGGCCCTACGAGCAGTACTTC. Residues: CASSIPTRPYEQYF.

This clone was picked up a small number of times. The chain couples TRBV7-8 to TRBJ2-1; 7 bases are a match to TRBD2. Germline CDR1 and CDR2: SGHVS and FQNEAQ. This CDR3 region has 15 residues. Trimming at V came to 0 bases and at J to 4 bases, leaving 3 bases not matched to a gene. CDR3 sequence reads: CASSLARGGYNEQFF. CDR3 coding DNA: TGTGCCAGCAGCTTAGCGCGCGGGGGATACAATGAGCAGTTCTTC.